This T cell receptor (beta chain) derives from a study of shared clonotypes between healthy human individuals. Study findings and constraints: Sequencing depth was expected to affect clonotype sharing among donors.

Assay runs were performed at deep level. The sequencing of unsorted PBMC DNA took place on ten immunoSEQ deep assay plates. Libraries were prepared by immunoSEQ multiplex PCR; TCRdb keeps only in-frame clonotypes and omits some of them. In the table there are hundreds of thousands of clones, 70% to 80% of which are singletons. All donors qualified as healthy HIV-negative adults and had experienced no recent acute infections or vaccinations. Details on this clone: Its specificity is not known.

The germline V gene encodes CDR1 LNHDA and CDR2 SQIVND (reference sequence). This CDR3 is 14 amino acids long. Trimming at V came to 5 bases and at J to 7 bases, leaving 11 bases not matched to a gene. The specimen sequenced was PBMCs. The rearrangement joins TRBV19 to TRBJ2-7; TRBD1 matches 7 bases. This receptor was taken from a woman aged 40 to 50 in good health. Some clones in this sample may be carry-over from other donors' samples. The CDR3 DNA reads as TGTGCCAGTAGTTCACAGGGGATCGTGGGAGAGCAGTACTTC. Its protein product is CASSSQGIVGEQYF.